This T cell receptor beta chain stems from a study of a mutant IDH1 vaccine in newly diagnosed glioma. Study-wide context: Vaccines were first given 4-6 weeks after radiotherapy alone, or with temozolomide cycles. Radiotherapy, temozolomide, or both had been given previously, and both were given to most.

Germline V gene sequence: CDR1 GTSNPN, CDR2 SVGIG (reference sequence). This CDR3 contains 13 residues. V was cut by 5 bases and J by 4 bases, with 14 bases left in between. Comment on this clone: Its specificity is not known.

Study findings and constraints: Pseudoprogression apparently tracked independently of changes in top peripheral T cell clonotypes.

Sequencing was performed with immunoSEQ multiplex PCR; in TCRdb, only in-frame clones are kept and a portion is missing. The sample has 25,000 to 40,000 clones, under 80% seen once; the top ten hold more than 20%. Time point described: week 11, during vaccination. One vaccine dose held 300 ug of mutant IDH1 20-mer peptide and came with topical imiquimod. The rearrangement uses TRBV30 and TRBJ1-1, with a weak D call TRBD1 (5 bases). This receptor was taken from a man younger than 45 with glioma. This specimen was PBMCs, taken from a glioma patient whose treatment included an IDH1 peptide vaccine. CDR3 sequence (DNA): TGTGCCTGGGGGGGAGGGGTGGGCACTGAAGCTTTCTTT. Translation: CAWGGGVGTEAFF.